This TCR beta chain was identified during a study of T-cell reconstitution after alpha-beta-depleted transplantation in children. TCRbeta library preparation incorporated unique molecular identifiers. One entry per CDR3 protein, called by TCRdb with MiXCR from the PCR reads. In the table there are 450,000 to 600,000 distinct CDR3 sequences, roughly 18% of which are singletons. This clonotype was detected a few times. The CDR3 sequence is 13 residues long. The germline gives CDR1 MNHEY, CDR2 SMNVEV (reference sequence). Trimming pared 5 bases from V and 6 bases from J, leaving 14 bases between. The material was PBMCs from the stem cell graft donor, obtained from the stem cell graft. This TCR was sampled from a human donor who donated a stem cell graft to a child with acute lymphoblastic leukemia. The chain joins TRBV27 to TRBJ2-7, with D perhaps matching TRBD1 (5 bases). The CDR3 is CASSDSGWGEQYF. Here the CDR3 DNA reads TGTGCCAGCAGTGACTCAGGGTGGGGCGAGCAGTACTTC.